The 11 T cell receptor beta chains in this list originate from one sample, sequenced in a study of blood T cell repertoires in COVID-19. Clones were read by immunoSEQ multiplex PCR, and TCRdb kept only the in-frame ones, dropping some. Among 84,000 or so clones, about four fifths were seen once, and the ten largest hold 6.3%. The sample taken for sequencing was peripheral blood. These receptors all come from a man between 65 and 85 years old with COVID-19, enrolled during active disease.

The chain links TRBV27 to TRBJ2-7; D may be TRBD2 (5 bases). The V gene lost 8 bases and the J gene lost 1 base, with 18 bases spanning the gap. The germline V gene encodes CDR1 MNHEY and CDR2 SMNVEV (reference sequence). The CDR3 sequence is 15 residues long. The CDR3 region is CASGSTPGFSYEQYF. In DNA, the CDR3 is TGTGCCAGCGGAAGTACCCCGGGATTTTCCTACGAGCAGTACTTC.

This clone appeared a few times. The chain joins TRBV5-1 to TRBJ2-5; 8 bases line up with TRBD1. Germline CDR1 is SGHRS and CDR2 is YFSETQ. The junction had 5 bases not matched to a gene; V was cut back by 5 bases and J by 5 bases. The CDR3 is 13 residues long. DNA for the CDR3: TGCGCCAGCAGTCAGGGGGCGCGGGAGACCCAGTACTTC. It is translated as CASSQGARETQYF.

V and J are TRBV9 and TRBJ2-4, with TRBD2 as a possible D gene (5 bases). Germline V gene data show CDR1 as SGDLS and CDR2 as YYNGEE. The CDR3 sequence is 16 residues long. The V end lost 4 bases, the J end lost 3 bases, and 17 bases lay between the germline ends. The CDR3 reads CASSLSGDGLKNIQYF. The CDR3 region has the DNA TGTGCCAGCAGCCTCAGCGGAGATGGCCTCAAAAACATTCAGTACTTC.

The V gene is TRBV28, the J gene TRBJ1-2; D is uncertain. Germline V gene lookup returns CDR1 MDHEN and CDR2 SYDVKM. The V and J ends lost 6 bases and 4 bases respectively, with 15 bases between them. This CDR3 contains 14 residues. The CDR3 reads CASSPIGKGYGYTF. The CDR3 DNA reads as TGTGCCAGCAGCCCCATCGGGAAAGGCTATGGCTACACCTTC.

This clone has a handful of counts. The chain is built from TRBV6-5 and TRBJ1-2; 8 bases fit TRBD1. The length of the CDR3 is 15 residues. The germline gives CDR1 MNHEY, CDR2 SVGAGI. The V segment lost 5 bases and the J segment 5 bases; nucleotides outside the gene matches: 10. In DNA, the CDR3 is TGTGCCAGCAGTACACCAGGACAGGGTGTATATGGCTACACCTTC. It specifies CASSTPGQGVYGYTF.

The chain carries TRBV12-3 or TRBV12-4 and TRBJ1-2; 9 bases line up with TRBD1. With V trimmed by 2 bases and J by 8 bases, 3 bases remained unmatched. The CDR3 totals 13 residues. The CDR3 loop reads CASSLRTGAGYTF. The CDR3 DNA reads TGTGCCAGCAGTTTAAGGACAGGGGCCGGCTACACCTTC.

This clone was detected a few times. The CDR3, as DNA: TGTGCCAGCAGCTTATTTTGGGAGGCCGGGGAGCTGTTTTTT. It specifies CASSLFWEAGELFF. This chain joins TRBV7-2 and TRBJ2-2, with D perhaps TRBD2 (6 bases). Looked up from germline, CDR1 is SGHTA and CDR2 is FQGNSA. V lost 2 bases and J lost 6, with 10 bases in between. This CDR3 region has 14 residues.

The chain combines TRBV5-8 with TRBJ1-2, with 7 bases lining up with TRBD1. The junction had 13 bases not matched to a gene; V was cut back by 4 bases and J by 1 base. The CDR3 is 17 amino acids. Germline CDR1 and CDR2: SGHTS and YDEGEE. This CDR3 is CASSELGGTAVNYGYTF. CDR3 DNA: TGTGCCAGCAGCGAATTAGGAGGGACAGCGGTTAACTATGGCTACACCTTC.

The chain joins TRBV5-5 to TRBJ2-7; D uncertain. V lost 0 bases and J 5 bases, leaving 12 bases between the germline ends. Germline V gene lookup returns CDR1 SGHKS and CDR2 YYEKEE (reference sequence). This CDR3 region has 14 residues. The CDR3 region has the DNA TGTGCCAGCAGCTTGGGTGCCAGAAAAGACGAGCAGTACTTC. It codes for CASSLGARKDEQYF.

This sequence joins TRBV4-2 and TRBJ2-5; 11 bases agree with TRBD1. Germline loops: CDR1 LGHNA, CDR2 YNFKEQ. The CDR3 consists of 17 residues. V gave up 1 base and J gave up 5 bases; unmatched junction bases: 9. CDR3 in DNA: TGTGCCAGCAGCCAAGGGACAGGGGGCGCGAGGGGGGAGACCCAGTACTTC. This encodes CASSQGTGGARGETQYF.

This chain links TRBV3-1 (or the pseudogene TRBV3-2) with TRBJ1-2; tentatively, D is TRBD1 (5 bases). V dropped 1 base and J dropped 1 base, with 16 bases sitting between them. This CDR3 contains 17 residues. Looked up from germline, CDR1 is LGHDT and CDR2 is YNNKEL (reference sequence). DNA for the CDR3: TGTGCCAGCAGCCAAGGGGTCGTAGCCGGGGGTAACTATGGCTACACCTTC. As protein: CASSQGVVAGGNYGYTF.